What follows are 27 T cell receptor beta chains derived from one specimen sequenced in a study of cytomegalovirus exposure and HLA in healthy donors. Amplification used 60 Vbeta primers and 13 Jbeta primers. Libraries were prepared by immunoSEQ multiplex PCR; TCRdb keeps only in-frame clonotypes and omits some of them. The sample contains 85,000 to 130,000 clones, roughly three quarters of which appear only once. Source material: PBMCs. Receptors originate from a woman in her 50s in good health and CMV-seropositive.

The J gene is TRBJ1-1, the V gene TRBV15; weak D call: TRBD1 (6 bases). CDR1 LNHNV and CDR2 YYDKDF come from the germline V gene (reference sequence). With 0 bases removed from V and 4 bases from J, the gap between germline ends came to 18 bases. The CDR3 extends over 17 amino acids. The CDR3 sequence is CATSREFLRGGGTEAFF. In DNA, the CDR3 is TGTGCCACCAGCAGAGAGTTTCTCAGGGGCGGTGGCACTGAAGCTTTCTTT.

This chain connects TRBV5-1 to TRBJ1-4; D is possibly TRBD1 (5 bases). Germline loops: CDR1 SGHRS, CDR2 YFSETQ. V gave up 4 bases and J gave up 8 bases, with 18 bases separating them. The CDR3 has 15 residues. CDR3 nucleotides: TGCGCCAGCAGCCCCGACAGCCTCTTGGGGGAAAAACTGTTTTTT. This codes for CASSPDSLLGEKLFF.

The rearrangement joins TRBV5-6 to TRBJ2-3; TRBD1 agrees at 11 bases. CDR3 length equals 14 residues. CDR1 and CDR2 (germline): SGHDT, YYEEEE. The junction had 0 bases not matched to a gene; V was cut back by 3 bases and J by 3 bases. The CDR3 DNA sequence: TGTGCCAGCAGCTGGGACAGGGGGACAGATACGCAGTATTTT. This sequence encodes CASSWDRGTDTQYF.

This clone was seen a handful of times. V usage is TRBV9 and J usage is TRBJ1-5; TRBD1 is a possible D gene (6 bases). Trimming removed 5 bases at V and 0 bases at J, with 15 bases between. The germline CDR1 and CDR2 sequences are SGDLS and YYNGEE. This CDR3 region has 16 residues. CDR3 loop: CASRPGAGYSNQPQHF. In DNA form, the CDR3 reads TGTGCCAGCAGGCCAGGGGCGGGCTATAGCAATCAGCCCCAGCATTTT.

V and J are TRBV11-2 and TRBJ2-4, with 10 positions matching TRBD1. This CDR3 region has 14 residues. Germline assignment: CDR1 SGHAT and CDR2 FQNNGV. V lost 5 bases and J lost 7; bases outside the gene matches: 5. The chain's CDR3 is CASSATGGRNIQYF. In nucleotides, the CDR3 is TGTGCCAGCAGCGCGACAGGGGGCAGGAACATTCAGTACTTC.

V usage is TRBV10-2 and J usage is TRBJ1-3; 8 bases line up with TRBD1. The germline V gene encodes CDR1 WSHSY and CDR2 SAAADI. The CDR3 contains 15 residues. V shed 0 bases, J shed 4 bases, and the junction held 2 bases outside the gene matches. The CDR3, as DNA: TGCGCCAGCAGTGAGTCCCGGACAGGGGGAAACACCATATATTTT. It encodes CASSESRTGGNTIYF.

This chain uses TRBV25-1 with TRBJ2-5, with D maybe TRBD2 (7 bases). Germline CDR1 is MGHDK and CDR2 is SYGVNS. This CDR3 contains 14 residues. V shed 1 base and J shed 4 bases, with 10 bases lying between them. The CDR3 nucleotides are TGTGCCAGCAGTGAATCGGGGGGCGGAGAGACCCAGTACTTC. This sequence encodes CASSESGGGETQYF.

The chain employs TRBV4-1 and TRBJ2-3; TRBD1 aligns across 8 bases. The germline V gene encodes CDR1 MGHRA and CDR2 YSYEKL. The trim removed 0 bases at V and 2 bases at J, leaving 7 bases unmatched. This CDR3 is built from 17 residues. The CDR3 nucleotides read TGCGCCAGCAGCCAAGAATGGCAGGGGGCGCCCACAGATACGCAGTATTTT. Translating it yields CASSQEWQGAPTDTQYF.

This rearrangement joins TRBV7-6 to TRBJ2-7; 9 bases align to TRBD1. Trimming at V came to 0 bases and at J to 3 bases, leaving 3 bases not matched to a gene. Germline V gives CDR1 SGHVS, CDR2 FNYEAQ. This CDR3 is built from 15 residues. As DNA, the CDR3 is TGTGCCAGCAGCTTAGCCCAGGGACAGGGCTACGAGCAGTACTTC. Amino acid sequence: CASSLAQGQGYEQYF.

The genes are TRBV5-6 and TRBJ2-4, with D possibly TRBD1 on 6 matching bases. The CDR3 has 14 residues. In germline, CDR1 is SGHDT, CDR2 YYEEEE. The germline V and J ends were trimmed by 5 bases and 7 bases, with 16 bases remaining between them. CDR3 bases: TGTGCCAGCAGGAGTCCGGACAGCGAGAACATTCAGTACTTC. It codes for CASRSPDSENIQYF.

J is TRBJ2-1 and V is TRBV9; TRBD1 aligns across 8 bases. Germline CDR1 is SGDLS and CDR2 is YYNGEE. The CDR3 totals 15 residues. Germline trimming cut 0 bases from V and 1 base from J; bases unmatched to any gene: 0. The CDR3 protein is CASSVGQGSYNEQFF. The CDR3 DNA sequence: TGTGCCAGCAGCGTAGGACAGGGGTCCTACAATGAGCAGTTCTTC.

The chain carries TRBV27 and TRBJ1-2; 7 positions agree with TRBD1. Germline values: CDR1 MNHEY, CDR2 SMNVEV (reference sequence). The CDR3 totals 13 residues. After removal of 6 bases from V and 8 bases from J, the junction contained 9 bases not matched to a gene. Here the CDR3 DNA reads TGTGCCAGCAGCCCCGCACAGGGGCTAGGCTACACCTTC. It encodes CASSPAQGLGYTF.

V usage is TRBV9 and J usage is TRBJ2-1, with 14 bases identical to TRBD2. CDR3 length: 15 amino acids. Germline V CDR1 and CDR2: SGDLS, YYNGEE. With 6 bases clipped from V and 10 bases from J, the junction kept 9 bases outside the gene matches. CDR3 protein: CASTLQGLAGEEQFF. For the CDR3, the DNA is TGTGCCAGCACCCTGCAGGGACTAGCGGGAGAAGAGCAGTTCTTC.

The rearrangement uses TRBV9 and TRBJ2-5; 9 positions match TRBD1. This CDR3 contains 14 residues. Germline V gene lookup returns CDR1 SGDLS and CDR2 YYNGEE. The J segment lost 5 bases and the V segment lost 2 bases, leaving 4 bases of the junction unmatched. The DNA of the CDR3 is TGTGCCAGCAGCGTCACAGGGGGCAGGGAGACCCAGTACTTC. This encodes CASSVTGGRETQYF.

The chain recombines TRBV13 with TRBJ1-5, with 7 bases fitting TRBD1. The CDR3 totals 14 residues. The V and J ends lost 5 bases and 3 bases, in that order; junction bases with no gene match: 4. Germline CDR1 and CDR2: PRHDT and FYEKMQ (reference sequence). CDR3 sequence: CASSIQGLNQPQHF. CDR3 nucleotide sequence: TGTGCCAGCAGCATACAGGGGCTCAATCAGCCCCAGCATTTT.

About this clone itself: Germline and junction disagree at one end, which may indicate a read error. This sequence joins TRBV19 and TRBJ1-1; D gene unclear. CDR3 length: 10 residues. The germline CDR1 and CDR2 sequences are LNHDA and SQIVND (reference sequence). As DNA, the CDR3 is TGTGCCAGTGGAGCCTTTGTTGGTGTCTTT. It codes for CASGAFVGVF. Supplemented by reference TRBV19 and TRBJ1-1, the full variable domain reads DGGITQSPKYLFRKEGQNVTLSCEQNLNHDAMYWYRQDPGQGLRLIYYSQIVNDFQKGDIAEGYSVSREKKESFPLTVTSAQKNPTAFYLCASGAFVGVFGQGTRLTVV.

The chain recombines TRBV18 with TRBJ2-7; TRBD1 is a possible D gene (5 bases). The length of the CDR3 is 13 residues. V gave up 3 bases and J gave up 2 bases, with 8 bases separating them. In germline, CDR1 is KGHSH, CDR2 LQKENI. The CDR3: CASSPVGAYEQYF. In DNA, the CDR3 is TGTGCCAGCTCACCGGTAGGGGCCTACGAGCAGTACTTC.

The chain employs TRBV18 and TRBJ2-1; 8 bases are shared with TRBD2. V dropped 6 bases and J dropped 0; count of bases not matched to a gene: 4. Germline V gives CDR1 KGHSH, CDR2 LQKENI. The CDR3 totals 15 residues. The CDR3 spells CASSSGSRSYNEQFF. The CDR3, as DNA: TGTGCCAGCTCCAGCGGGAGCCGCTCCTACAATGAGCAGTTCTTC.

The chain recombines TRBV15 with TRBJ2-5; 12 bases match TRBD1. Germline assignment: CDR1 LNHNV and CDR2 YYDKDF (reference sequence). With V trimmed by 4 bases and J by 5 bases, 11 bases remained unmatched. This CDR3 contains 17 residues. CDR3 DNA: TGTGCCACCAGCACAGACTCCGGGACAGGGGGCGGGGAGACCCAGTACTTC. Translating it yields CATSTDSGTGGGETQYF.

The chain links TRBV19 to TRBJ1-4; 8 bases are shared with TRBD1. J gave up 3 bases and V 5 bases, and 5 bases lay outside the gene matches. Germline CDR1 LNHDA, CDR2 SQIVND (reference sequence). The CDR3 runs 15 residues. Here the CDR3 reads CASSLNRGSNEKLFF. DNA of the CDR3: TGTGCCAGTAGTCTAAACAGGGGGTCTAATGAAAAACTGTTTTTT. Combining the CDR3 with reference TRBV19 and TRBJ1-4 gives the whole variable domain DGGITQSPKYLFRKEGQNVTLSCEQNLNHDAMYWYRQDPGQGLRLIYYSQIVNDFQKGDIAEGYSVSREKKESFPLTVTSAQKNPTAFYLCASSLNRGSNEKLFFGSGTQLSVL.

This clone was seen only a few times. Distinct nucleotide sequences in the sample also encode this CDR3. The CDR3 region has the DNA TGTGCCAGCAGCCAAGATCTAGCGGGGTCCTACAATGAGCAGTTCTTC. Protein: CASSQDLAGSYNEQFF. This chain links TRBV4-2 with TRBJ2-1; 9 nucleotides match TRBD2. This CDR3 has 16 amino acids. V dropped 0 bases and J dropped 1; count of bases not matched to a gene: 1. Germline lookup yields CDR1 LGHNA and CDR2 YNFKEQ.

J is TRBJ1-5 and V is TRBV14; TRBD1 might be the D (5 bases). V lost 3 bases and J 7 bases, leaving 10 bases between the germline ends. The V gene's germline CDR1 is SGHDN and CDR2 FVKESK. The CDR3 consists of 13 residues. CDR3 in amino acids: CASSQGKGQPQHF. CDR3 nucleotides: TGTGCCAGCAGCCAGGGAAAGGGGCAGCCCCAGCATTTT.

The genes are TRBV18 and TRBJ2-4; TRBD1 might be the D (6 bases). The V gene lost 2 bases and the J gene lost 9 bases, with 11 bases spanning the gap. Germline loops: CDR1 KGHSH, CDR2 LQKENI. The CDR3 is made up of 13 amino acids. Here the CDR3 reads CASSPGGFGIQYF. In nucleotides, the CDR3 is TGTGCCAGCTCACCAGGGGGCTTCGGCATTCAGTACTTC. Looking up the rest from reference TRBV18 and TRBJ2-4 gives the full variable domain: NAGVMQNPRHLVRRRGQEARLRCSPMKGHSHVYWYRQLPEEGLKFMVYLQKENIIDESGMPKERFSAEFPKEGPSILRIQQVVRGDSAAYFCASSPGGFGIQYFGAGTRLSVL.

This chain uses TRBV14 with TRBJ2-7; 7 nucleotides agree with TRBD2. The CDR3 length is 15 residues. Germline-derived CDR1 and CDR2 are SGHDN and FVKESK. After removal of 1 base from V and 2 bases from J, the junction contained 5 bases not matched to a gene. CDR3 sequence reads: CASSQVSGPPYEQYF. CDR3 nucleotides: TGTGCCAGCAGCCAAGTTAGCGGGCCTCCCTACGAGCAGTACTTC.

The V gene is TRBV10-3, the J gene TRBJ1-1; tentative D call: TRBD1 (5 bases). Germline loops: CDR1 ENHRY, CDR2 SYGVKD. The CDR3 loop spans 14 amino acids. V was pared by 2 bases and J by 2 bases, with 9 bases between. Written as DNA, the CDR3 is TGTGCCATCAGTGAGCGGGGGGGAAACACTGAAGCTTTCTTT. This translates into CAISERGGNTEAFF.

The rearrangement joins TRBV6-6 to TRBJ1-2; D ambiguous. The CDR3 extends over 12 amino acids. Between the trimmed V and J ends, which lost 5 bases and 2 bases, there was a span of 6 bases. Germline V gene data show CDR1 as MNHNY and CDR2 as SVGAGI (reference sequence). The CDR3: CASSTRNYGYTF. The CDR3 DNA sequence: TGTGCCAGCAGTACCAGGAACTATGGCTACACCTTC.

This clone was seen once. This chain joins TRBV20-1 and TRBJ1-4; D gene ambiguous. The CDR3 is made up of 11 amino acids. V was shortened by 5 bases and J by 7 bases, with 8 bases between the two germline ends. Looked up from germline, CDR1 is DFQATT and CDR2 is SNEGSKA (reference sequence). The DNA of the CDR3 is TGCAGTGCTCCCCTATTTGAAAAACTGTTTTTT. This translates into CSAPLFEKLFF.